The present TCR beta chain was sequenced within a study of shared clonotypes between healthy human individuals. The study, taken as a whole, reports: Compared with memory subsets, naive subsets generally had larger estimated richness.

An assay was performed, and its level was deep. Only in-frame clones appear in the TCRdb table, and some are missing; sequencing was by immunoSEQ multiplex PCR. The sample records roughly 1,600,000 clones, less than 99% being singletons. Trimming at V came to 4 bases and at J to 4 bases, leaving 9 bases not matched to a gene. The CDR3 totals 17 residues. The germline gives CDR1 SGDLS, CDR2 YYNGEE. About this clone: Its specificity is not known.

This rearrangement joins TRBV9 to TRBJ2-2; TRBD2 matches at 11 bases. Sequencing used naive CD4+ T cells sorted from blood. Subset specified: CD45RA+ positively selected. This receptor was taken from a man aged 25-40 years in good health. CDR3 sequence (DNA): TGTGCCAGCAGCACCTTTAGCGGGAGGGCAGGCACCGGGGAGCTGTTTTTT. Translated, it gives CASSTFSGRAGTGELFF.